These 4 T cell receptor beta chains were sequenced from one sample in a study of PD-1 blockade in classical Hodgkin lymphoma. Regarding time point: cycle 4 day 1 (C4D1), after more than five weeks of nivolumab. Every one of the patients relapsed after autologous stem cell transplantation (brentuximab vedotin exposure was variable). The data were produced by immunoSEQ multiplex PCR, yet TCRdb's version contains in-frame clones alone and is incomplete. This table holds about 110,000 clones, around 90% found once. The specimen comprised peripheral blood mononuclear cells (PBMCs), sampled before the fourth cycle of nivolumab. The receptors originated from a human donor with classical Hodgkin lymphoma.

As for this clone: At the DNA level, this CDR3 is encoded by other sequences in the same sample as well. The chain combines TRBV5-6 with TRBJ2-5; D is unclear. The CDR3 totals 13 residues. The ends were cut back, 0 bases at V and 5 bases at J, with 8 bases in the middle. Germline CDR1 and CDR2: SGHDT and YYEEEE. The CDR3 sequence: CASSLGSTETQYF. The CDR3 coding sequence is TGTGCCAGCAGCTTGGGGAGCACGGAGACCCAGTACTTC.

V usage is TRBV6-5 and J usage is TRBJ2-2; D not certain. In germline, CDR1 is MNHEY, CDR2 SVGAGI. Deletions cut 0 bases from V and 4 bases from J, with 12 bases between. This CDR3 is built from 16 residues. The CDR3 DNA reads TGTGCCAGCAGTTACTCGTGGGGATTGGGCACCGGGGAGCTGTTTTTT. Amino acid sequence: CASSYSWGLGTGELFF.

The V and J genes are TRBV19 and TRBJ2-7; D might be TRBD1 or TRBD2, each matching 7 bases. Germline values: CDR1 LNHDA, CDR2 SQIVND (reference sequence). V was trimmed by 3 bases and J by 7 bases, leaving 13 bases between them. CDR3 size: 13 residues. CDR3 coding DNA: TGTGCCAGTAGTATCACAGGGGAGGGAGAGCAGTACTTC. As protein: CASSITGEGEQYF.

The chain links TRBV4-1 to TRBJ2-1, with D unresolved. The V gene lost 0 bases and the J gene lost 0 bases, with 12 bases spanning the gap. The CDR3 length is 17 residues. Germline lookup yields CDR1 MGHRA and CDR2 YSYEKL. The CDR3 spells CASSQESGSASYNEQFF. The CDR3 DNA reads as TGCGCCAGCAGCCAAGAAAGTGGGTCAGCCTCCTACAATGAGCAGTTCTTC.